This T cell receptor beta chain originates from a study of T cell responses to AZD1222 COVID-19 vaccine. Overall study results and limits: The study sampled repertoires only after the peak T cell response. Increases in Spike-specific TCR breadth and depth were seen after two AZD1222 doses.

The protocol was immunoSEQ multiplex PCR, while the TCRdb copy is restricted to in-frame clones and leaves out a portion. The repertoire has about 140,000 clones, roughly 84% of them found once; the top ten carry roughly 4.3%. A note on this clone: Antigen unknown.

The V end was cut by 0 bases, the J end by 4 bases, with 10 bases between. Germline V lookup: CDR1 GTSNPN, CDR2 SVGIG (reference sequence). The length of the CDR3 is 14 residues. The rearrangement joins TRBV30 to TRBJ1-5; tentatively, D is TRBD1 (5 bases). This sequence was found in an adult in good health. The source material was peripheral blood, sampled on day 0 of AZD1222 vaccination. DNA of the CDR3: TGTGCCTGGAGTGTAACCGGGGGTAATCAGCCCCAGCATTTT. It specifies CAWSVTGGNQPQHF.